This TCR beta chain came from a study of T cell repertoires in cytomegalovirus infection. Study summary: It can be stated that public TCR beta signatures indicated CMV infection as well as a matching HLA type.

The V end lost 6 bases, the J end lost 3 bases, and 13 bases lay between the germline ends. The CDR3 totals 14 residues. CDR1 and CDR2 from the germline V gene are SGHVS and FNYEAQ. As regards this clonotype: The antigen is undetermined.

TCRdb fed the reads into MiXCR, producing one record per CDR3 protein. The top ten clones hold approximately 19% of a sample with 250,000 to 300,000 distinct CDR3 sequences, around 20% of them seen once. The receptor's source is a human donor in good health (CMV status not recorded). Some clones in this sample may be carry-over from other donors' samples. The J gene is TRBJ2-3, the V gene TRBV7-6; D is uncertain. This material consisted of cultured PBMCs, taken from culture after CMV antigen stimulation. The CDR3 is CASSQTADTDTQYF. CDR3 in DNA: TGTGCCAGCAGTCAAACTGCGGATACAGATACGCAGTATTTT.